The 22 T cell receptor beta chains reported below all come from one sample, sequenced in a study of T cells expressing NK-cell markers. TCRdb processed the 5' RACE reads again and assigns one entry to each CDR3 protein, with no DNA. With about 460,000 distinct CDR3 sequences in the sample, the ten largest clones hold more than 1.4%. Specimen: blood T cells: a sorted CD56 or NKG2C T cell subset, CD4+ or CD8+ T cells, or bulk PBMC T cells (not recorded which). These receptors were collected from a woman aged 50 to 65 in good health.

This rearrangement joins TRBV5-1 to TRBJ2-2; with no DNA, the TCRdb D assignment of TRBD2 cannot be verified. Germline V gene sequence: CDR1 SGHRS, CDR2 YFSETQ. This CDR3 is 17 amino acids long. The CDR3 region is CASSLATSGRAAGELFF.

The CDR3 loop reads CASSQVATVTEQFF. The chain employs TRBV3-1 and TRBJ2-1. The CDR3 contains 14 residues. Germline V CDR1 and CDR2: LGHDT, YNNKEL (reference sequence).

This rearrangement joins TRBV15 to TRBJ2-7; there is no DNA to check the TCRdb D call of TRBD2. The CDR3 runs to 15 residues. Germline V gene sequence: CDR1 LNHNV, CDR2 YYDKDF (reference sequence). The CDR3 here is CATRLSTSGIYEQYF.

The genes are TRBV5-1 and TRBJ2-3. From germline, CDR1 is SGHRS and CDR2 YFSETQ. The CDR3 loop spans 15 amino acids. The CDR3 sequence: CASSYGLAGADTQYF.

The chain has TRBV12-3 or TRBV12-4 and TRBJ2-5. The CDR3 extends over 15 amino acids. CDR3 sequence reads: CASSRPNQGQETQYF.

V gene TRBV5-1 combines with J gene TRBJ2-1; TCRdb outputs TRBD2, but without DNA this stays unchecked. The CDR3 consists of 16 residues. Germline V gene lookup returns CDR1 SGHRS and CDR2 YFSETQ. The CDR3 sequence: CASSLDQGALGNEQFF. Complete variable domain (other parts from reference TRBV5-1 and TRBJ2-1): KAGVTQTPRYLIKTRGQQVTLSCSPISGHRSVSWYQQTPGQGLQFLFEYFSETQRNKGNFPGRFSGRQFSNSRSEMNVSTLELGDSALYLCASSLDQGALGNEQFFGPGTRLTVL.

This chain links TRBV12-3 or TRBV12-4 with TRBJ1-1; there is no DNA to check the TCRdb D call of TRBD1. The CDR3 consists of 13 residues. CDR3 protein: CASSFSRDGEAFF.

This chain connects TRBV2 to TRBJ2-3; TCRdb reports TRBD1, a call that lacks DNA to check it against. The CDR3 sequence is 13 residues long. Per germline, CDR1 SNHLY and CDR2 FYNNEI. The CDR3 spells CASSQLGGDTQYF.

The J gene is TRBJ2-1, the V gene TRBV5-1; TCRdb returns TRBD1, unconfirmable since there is no DNA. Germline-derived CDR1 and CDR2 are SGHRS and YFSETQ. CDR3 length: 20 amino acids. CDR3 loop: CASSLPSGGGPPGTYNEQFF.

The J gene is TRBJ1-1, the V gene TRBV14. This CDR3 has 14 amino acids. CDR1 SGHDN and CDR2 FVKESK come from the germline V gene. The chain's CDR3 is CASSQVLGNTEAFF.

The chain employs TRBV12-3 or TRBV12-4 and TRBJ1-2. CDR3 length: 13 residues. The CDR3 sequence is CASSFSRLGGYTF.

The chain couples TRBV20-1 to TRBJ2-6. Germline V CDR1 and CDR2: DFQATT, SNEGSKA (reference sequence). The CDR3 length is 15 residues. This chain's CDR3 is CSATGRHSGANVLTF.

V is TRBV3-1 and J is TRBJ2-2; lacking DNA, the TRBD1 call made by TCRdb goes unchecked. CDR1 is LGHDT and CDR2 is YNNKEL in the germline V gene (reference sequence). The CDR3 consists of 14 residues. The CDR3: CASSRPTNTGELFF. Combining the CDR3 with reference TRBV3-1 and TRBJ2-2 gives the whole variable domain DTAVSQTPKYLVTQMGNDKSIKCEQNLGHDTMYWYKQDSKKFLKIMFSYNNKELIINETVPNRFSPKSPDKAHLNLHINSLELGDSAVYFCASSRPTNTGELFFGEGSRLTVL.

This sequence joins TRBV29-1 and TRBJ2-3. The CDR3 contains 14 residues. The V gene's germline CDR1 is SQVTM and CDR2 ANQGSEA. CDR3 protein: CSPHPSASTDTQYF.

The V gene is TRBV7-2, the J gene TRBJ2-7; TCRdb's D gene call, TRBD1, goes unchecked for lack of DNA. The V gene's germline CDR1 is SGHTA and CDR2 FQGNSA. The CDR3 loop spans 12 amino acids. This CDR3 reads CASSGTYYEQYF.

The chain employs TRBV4-1 and TRBJ2-3; TCRdb's D gene call, TRBD2, goes unchecked for lack of DNA. The V gene's germline CDR1 is MGHRA and CDR2 YSYEKL. The CDR3 extends over 13 amino acids. Here the CDR3 reads CATSGVWTDTQYF.

The gene calls are TRBV7-9 and TRBJ1-2. The V gene's germline CDR1 is SEHNR and CDR2 FQNEAQ (reference sequence). The CDR3 covers 13 residues. The CDR3 reads CASSLLSNYGYTF.

The V and J genes are TRBV5-1 and TRBJ2-3; the TCRdb call, TRBD2, lacks DNA for checking. The germline V gene has CDR1 SGHRS and CDR2 YFSETQ. The CDR3 sequence is 16 residues long. Here the CDR3 reads CASSPILAGVTDTQYF.

The J gene is TRBJ2-4, the V gene TRBV24-1; the TCRdb call, TRBD1, lacks DNA for checking. There are 14 residues in the CDR3. Germline V gene sequence: CDR1 KGHDR, CDR2 SFDVKD. The CDR3: CATSDDFGGDIQYF.

This rearrangement joins TRBV6-5 to TRBJ2-2; the TRBD1 assignment by TCRdb is unverifiable without DNA. This CDR3 is built from 15 residues. CDR1 and CDR2 from the germline V gene are MNHEY and SVGAGI. The CDR3 protein is CASSFGTGWSGELFF.

This rearrangement joins TRBV18 to TRBJ1-1; there is no DNA to check the TCRdb D call of TRBD1. Germline CDR1 is KGHSH and CDR2 is LQKENI. The CDR3 length is 14 residues. The CDR3 sequence: CASSPRQDLAGAFF.

The V call is TRBV18, the J call TRBJ2-2; TCRdb proposes TRBD1, but this gene call is untestable without DNA. The CDR3 is made up of 14 amino acids. Germline V gene sequence: CDR1 KGHSH, CDR2 LQKENI. CDR3 in amino acids: CASSQKTGAGELFF.